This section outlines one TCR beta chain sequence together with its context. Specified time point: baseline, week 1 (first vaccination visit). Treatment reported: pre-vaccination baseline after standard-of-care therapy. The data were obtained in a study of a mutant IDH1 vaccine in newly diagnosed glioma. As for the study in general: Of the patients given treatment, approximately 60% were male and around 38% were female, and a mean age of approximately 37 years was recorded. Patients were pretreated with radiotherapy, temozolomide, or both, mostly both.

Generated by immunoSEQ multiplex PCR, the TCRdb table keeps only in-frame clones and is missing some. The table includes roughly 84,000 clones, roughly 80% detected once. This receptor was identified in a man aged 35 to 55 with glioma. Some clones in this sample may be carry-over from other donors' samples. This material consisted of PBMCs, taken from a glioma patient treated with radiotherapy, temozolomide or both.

CDR3 loop: CASRETGLDSPLHF. CDR3 DNA sequence: TGTGCCAGCAGGGAGACAGGGCTGGATTCACCCCTCCACTTT. This chain connects TRBV6-1 to TRBJ1-6; 7 bases agree with TRBD1. Losses at the gene ends were 6 bases for V and 8 bases for J; bases not matched to a gene: 7. CDR1 and CDR2 from the germline V gene are MNHNS and SASEGT. This CDR3 comprises 14 residues.